The 11 T cell receptor beta chains presented below share a single source sample, sequenced in a study of blood T cell repertoires in COVID-19. Data came from immunoSEQ multiplex PCR; TCRdb stores just in-frame clones and leaves some out. The sample has about 130,000 clones, 88% seen once. Sequencing was performed on peripheral blood. The source is a man over 45 with acute or convalescent COVID-19.

The chain joins TRBV7-9 to TRBJ2-3; TRBD1 aligns across 9 bases. Germline loops: CDR1 SEHNR, CDR2 FQNEAQ (reference sequence). The CDR3 length is 18 residues. The V segment lost 2 bases and the J segment 0 bases; nucleotides outside the gene matches: 9. The CDR3 is CASSLLQGASTSTDTQYF. CDR3 sequence (DNA): TGTGCCAGCAGCTTACTACAGGGGGCTTCCACTAGCACAGATACGCAGTATTTT.

The chain uses TRBV14 and TRBJ1-4, with TRBD1 as a possible D gene (6 bases). CDR3 length equals 15 residues. Germline-derived CDR1 and CDR2 are SGHDN and FVKESK. V was trimmed by 4 bases and J by 5 bases, leaving 14 bases between them. CDR3 sequence reads: CASSPQGGSNEKLFF. The DNA for the CDR3 is TGTGCCAGCAGCCCACAGGGTGGATCCAATGAAAAACTGTTTTTT.

V is TRBV2 and J is TRBJ1-3; 7 nucleotides line up with TRBD1. Germline-derived CDR1 and CDR2 are SNHLY and FYNNEI. This CDR3 region has 15 residues. The V and J ends lost 6 bases and 0 bases, in that order; junction bases with no gene match: 5. For the CDR3, the DNA is TGTGCCAGCAGCTGGGACAGCTACTCTGGAAACACCATATATTTT. Its translation is CASSWDSYSGNTIYF.

This sequence joins TRBV15 and TRBJ1-2, with 7 nucleotides matching TRBD1. There are 13 residues in the CDR3. The trim removed 2 bases at V and 8 bases at J, leaving 5 bases unmatched. The germline CDR1 and CDR2 sequences are LNHNV and YYDKDF (reference sequence). This CDR3 is CATSRTGDWGYTF. The CDR3 DNA reads TGTGCCACCAGCAGAACAGGGGACTGGGGCTACACCTTC. Combining the CDR3 with reference TRBV15 and TRBJ1-2 gives the whole variable domain DAMVIQNPRYQVTQFGKPVTLSCSQTLNHNVMYWYQQKSSQAPKLLFHYYDKDFNNEADTPDNFQSRRPNTSFCFLDIRSPGLGDTAMYLCATSRTGDWGYTFGSGTRLTVV.

This clone was found once. This chain joins TRBV7-2 and TRBJ2-1; tentatively, D is TRBD1 (6 bases). CDR3 length: 14 residues. Trimming removed 6 bases from V and 7 bases from J, with 16 bases in between. The germline V gene encodes CDR1 SGHTA and CDR2 FQGNSA. The CDR3 spells CASSLPGAVNEQFF. The CDR3 DNA sequence: TGTGCCAGCAGTCTCCCAGGGGCAGTAAATGAGCAGTTCTTC.

The chain joins TRBV6-5 to TRBJ1-2; 7 nucleotides line up with TRBD1. Germline loops: CDR1 MNHEY, CDR2 SVGAGI. V shed 0 bases and J 4 bases; nucleotides not matched to a gene: 5. This CDR3 is built from 15 residues. The CDR3 spells CASSYSYRGSYGYTF. The CDR3 DNA sequence: TGTGCCAGCAGTTACTCGTACAGGGGCAGCTATGGCTACACCTTC.

The CDR3 DNA reads as TGTGCCACCTCTGGACAGAGCAATCAGCCCCAGCATTTT. This translates into CATSGQSNQPQHF. The V and J genes are TRBV15 and TRBJ1-5, with a tentative D call TRBD1 (6 bases). The V end was cut by 8 bases, the J end by 1 base, with 9 bases between. Per the germline V gene, CDR1 is LNHNV and CDR2 is YYDKDF (reference sequence). The CDR3 spans 13 residues.

The chain links TRBV7-2 to TRBJ2-3; D is perhaps TRBD2 (5 bases). The germline V gene encodes CDR1 SGHTA and CDR2 FQGNSA. The CDR3 totals 13 residues. V lost 2 bases and J lost 3, with 6 bases in between. The CDR3: CASSLRETDTQYF. DNA for the CDR3: TGTGCCAGCAGCTTAAGGGAGACAGATACGCAGTATTTT.

The chain recombines TRBV9 with TRBJ1-4, with D perhaps TRBD1 (5 bases). The CDR3 has 15 residues. In germline, CDR1 is SGDLS, CDR2 YYNGEE. The ends were cut back, 4 bases at V and 3 bases at J, with 13 bases in the middle. In DNA, the CDR3 is TGTGCCAGCAGCATTTCCCCAGGGTCTAATGAAAAACTGTTTTTT. Its translation: CASSISPGSNEKLFF. The full variable domain, its missing parts supplied by reference TRBV9 and TRBJ1-4, is DSGVTQTPKHLITATGQRVTLRCSPRSGDLSVYWYQQSLDQGLQFLIQYYNGEERAKGNILERFSAQQFPDLHSELNLSSLELGDSALYFCASSISPGSNEKLFFGSGTQLSVL.

The chain recombines TRBV29-1 with TRBJ1-4; no definite D call. Germline CDR1 and CDR2: SQVTM and ANQGSEA. The ends were cut back, 1 base at V and 6 bases at J, with 6 bases in the middle. The CDR3 contains 12 residues. CDR3 in amino acids: CSVEGPHEKLFF. The CDR3 bases are TGCAGCGTTGAAGGGCCCCATGAAAAACTGTTTTTT.

The chain is built from TRBV7-9 and TRBJ2-5; D is unresolved. This CDR3 region has 14 residues. Germline V lookup: CDR1 SEHNR, CDR2 FQNEAQ (reference sequence). Trimming removed 1 base from V and 4 bases from J, with 10 bases in between. The CDR3 DNA reads as TGTGCCAGCAGCTTAGGAATCCCTACAGAGACCCAGTACTTC. Translated: CASSLGIPTETQYF.